This entry features one T cell receptor (beta chain) sequence. Its antigen is currently unknown. This record belongs to a study of cytomegalovirus exposure and HLA in healthy donors. Germline V gene data show CDR1 as MDHEN and CDR2 as SYDVKM. The V gene lost 5 bases and the J gene lost 2 bases, with 16 bases spanning the gap. The CDR3 is 16 amino acids. Study results and limitations: In a later analysis, CMV-associated beta chains were mostly HLA-associated, it appeared. Previous analysis showed most TCR beta V segments were productive about 87% or about 30% of the time.

PCR employed 60 Vbeta and 13 Jbeta primers. The table came from immunoSEQ multiplex PCR; TCRdb's copy has only in-frame clones and leaves some out. The sample yields about 130,000 clones, around 73% seen once. This TCR was recovered from a man aged 55 to 70 in good health and CMV-seropositive. The rearrangement uses TRBV28 and TRBJ2-4; perhaps TRBD2 as D (5 bases). Sequencing was performed on PBMCs. The DNA of the CDR3 is TGTGCCAGCAGTACGCGGGTTCCCTTGTCCAAAAACATTCAGTACTTC. Translation: CASSTRVPLSKNIQYF.